These 3 T cell receptor beta chains share one sample of origin, sequenced in a study of blood T cell repertoires in COVID-19. Sequenced by immunoSEQ multiplex PCR; TCRdb stores in-frame clones only, minus some. The table lists fewer than 200,000 clones, about 85% of them singletons. The specimen was peripheral blood. These receptors were collected from a woman in her sixties with acute or convalescent COVID-19.

The chain joins TRBV6-5 to TRBJ2-7; no reliable D call. The CDR3 covers 12 residues. Trimming pared 6 bases from V and 4 bases from J, leaving 10 bases between. Looked up from germline, CDR1 is MNHEY and CDR2 is SVGAGI. CDR3 nucleotide sequence: TGTGCCAGCAGCGCGGCCCATTACGAGCAGTACGTC. Translating it yields CASSAAHYEQYV.

In DNA form, the CDR3 reads TGCGCCAGCAGCTTGGAGGGGCCGAACACTGAAGCTTTCTTT. As protein: CASSLEGPNTEAFF. The chain recombines TRBV5-1 with TRBJ1-1; possibly TRBD1 for D (5 bases). Germline assignment: CDR1 SGHRS and CDR2 YFSETQ. Between the trimmed V and J ends, which lost 0 bases and 1 base, there was a span of 7 bases. The CDR3 sequence is 14 residues long.

This clone occurred many times. The chain carries TRBV11-3 and TRBJ2-5; 10 nucleotides match TRBD1. The CDR3 runs to 16 residues. CDR1 SGHNT and CDR2 YENEEA come from the germline V gene. J gave up 4 bases and V 2 bases, and 7 bases lay outside the gene matches. CDR3 nucleotides: TGTGCCAGCAGCTTAAGGGACAGGGGAATGGGAGAGACCCAGTACTTC. Its translation: CASSLRDRGMGETQYF. Combining the CDR3 with reference TRBV11-3 and TRBJ2-5 gives the whole variable domain EAGVVQSPRYKIIEKKQPVAFWCNPISGHNTLYWYLQNLGQGPELLIRYENEEAVDDSQLPKDRFSAERLKGVDSTLKIQPAELGDSAVYLCASSLRDRGMGETQYFGPGTRLLVL.